This section outlines one TCR beta chain sequence together with its context. The antigen is undetermined. The CDR3 length is 14 residues. The germline CDR1 and CDR2 sequences are SEHNR and FQNEAQ (reference sequence). After removal of 5 bases from V and 2 bases from J, the junction contained 4 bases not matched to a gene. Sample treatment: approximately nine-day PBMC culture with coronavirus spike peptide pools or control peptides (ViraFEST assay). Before TCRs were sequenced, ViraFEST expanded antigen-specific T cells with peptide pools. Wells that each held roughly 1.9 million PBMCs were cultured with 9.5 to 10 IU/ml IL-2 and about 10 ug/ml peptide pools. Following culture for approximately ten days, CD4+ T cells were isolated by negative selection. The sample originates from a study of vaccination and CD4 T cells after COVID-19. With the Oncomine TCR Beta short-read assay, DNA from cultured CD4+ T cells was sequenced. TCRdb reprocessed the PCR reads with MiXCR, giving one entry per CDR3 protein. The data show 14,000 or so distinct CDR3 sequences, 50% to 65% seen once.

The sample in question was CD4+ T cells from blood, cultured in vitro, obtained before SARS-CoV-2 vaccination. This TCR came from a human donor who had recovered from COVID-19. This sequence joins TRBV7-9 and TRBJ1-2, with 8 nucleotides matching TRBD1. CDR3 in DNA: TGTGCCAGCAGCCCACGGACAGGGAACTATGGCTACACCTTC. Protein product: CASSPRTGNYGYTF.